What follows are 27 T cell receptor beta chains derived from one specimen sequenced in a study of blood T cell repertoires in COVID-19. The protocol was immunoSEQ multiplex PCR, while the TCRdb copy is restricted to in-frame clones and leaves out a portion. There are roughly 150,000 clones in the sample; approximately 88% occur only once, and approximately 3% lies in the top ten. Sequencing was carried out using peripheral blood. These receptors all come from a man aged 55 to 70 with acute or convalescent COVID-19.

The rearrangement joins TRBV6-5 to TRBJ1-5; TRBD1 matches 8 bases. The V and J ends lost 6 bases and 1 base, in that order; junction bases with no gene match: 5. Germline V gives CDR1 MNHEY, CDR2 SVGAGI. The CDR3 consists of 15 residues. CDR3 region: CASRGTGPSNQPQHF. Here the CDR3 DNA reads TGTGCCAGCAGGGGGACAGGTCCCAGCAATCAGCCCCAGCATTTT.

The J gene is TRBJ2-5, the V gene TRBV7-9; D might be TRBD2 (7 bases). Trimming removed 8 bases at V and 7 bases at J, with 17 bases between. The CDR3 is made up of 13 amino acids. Germline assignment: CDR1 SEHNR and CDR2 FQNEAQ (reference sequence). The DNA of the CDR3 is TGTGCCAGCGGCGAGGGGGGGTATGGGACCCAGTACTTC. This gives the protein CASGEGGYGTQYF.

V and J are TRBV27 and TRBJ1-5; 7 bases align to TRBD1. From germline, CDR1 is MNHEY and CDR2 SMNVEV (reference sequence). After removal of 3 bases from V and 1 base from J, the junction contained 3 bases not matched to a gene. CDR3 length equals 15 residues. CDR3 sequence: CASSFRGSSNQPQHF. In DNA form, the CDR3 reads TGTGCCAGCAGTTTCAGGGGGTCCAGCAATCAGCCCCAGCATTTT.

The genes are TRBV11-2 and TRBJ1-2; D not certain. The V and J ends lost 0 bases and 4 bases respectively, with 9 bases between them. Per the germline V gene, CDR1 is SGHAT and CDR2 is FQNNGV. This CDR3 region has 14 residues. The CDR3 spells CASSLDPGFYGYTF. CDR3 DNA sequence: TGTGCCAGCAGCTTAGATCCGGGGTTCTATGGCTACACCTTC.

The chain recombines TRBV6-2 or TRBV6-3 with TRBJ2-7; maybe TRBD1 (6 bases). Trimming left V 5 bases short and J 2 bases short, with 13 bases between. From germline, CDR1 is MNHEY and CDR2 SVGEGT. This CDR3 is 14 amino acids long. In DNA, the CDR3 is TGTGCCAGCAGTCCACGGGACACTACCTACGAGCAGTACTTC. Translating it yields CASSPRDTTYEQYF.

J is TRBJ1-4 and V is TRBV9, with unresolved D. The germline V and J ends were trimmed by 4 bases and 7 bases, with 17 bases remaining between them. The CDR3 is made up of 15 amino acids. Germline CDR1 is SGDLS and CDR2 is YYNGEE. CDR3 sequence (DNA): TGTGCCAGCAGCCCTCGTCAGAATAGCCGTGAAAAACTGTTTTTT. This encodes CASSPRQNSREKLFF.

The V call is TRBV3-1 (or the pseudogene TRBV3-2), the J call TRBJ2-2, with TRBD2 identical over 9 bases. V trimming: 4 bases; J trimming: 5 bases; junction bases outside the gene matches: 2. The CDR3 loop spans 14 amino acids. Germline values: CDR1 LGHDT, CDR2 YNNKEL (reference sequence). The CDR3, as DNA: TGTGCCAGCAGCCGCGGGGGGGGTACCGGGGAGCTGTTTTTT. Protein product: CASSRGGGTGELFF.

The V and J genes are TRBV30 and TRBJ1-1, with D unresolved. The CDR3 runs 11 residues. From germline, CDR1 is GTSNPN and CDR2 SVGIG (reference sequence). Trimming took off 3 bases at V and 4 bases at J, with 6 bases between the two ends. DNA of the CDR3: TGTGCCTGGAGGCGAGGCACTGAAGCTTTCTTT. Protein: CAWRRGTEAFF.

The chain employs TRBV2 and TRBJ2-4, with D unclear. Trimming pared 5 bases from V and 4 bases from J, leaving 12 bases between. Germline CDR1 SNHLY, CDR2 FYNNEI. The CDR3 is made up of 14 amino acids. The CDR3 reads CASSSTTTKNIQYF. CDR3 DNA sequence: TGTGCCAGCAGTAGTACAACTACTAAAAACATTCAGTACTTC.

The rearrangement uses TRBV6-2 or TRBV6-3 and TRBJ1-1, with D possibly being TRBD1 (5 bases). This CDR3 region has 15 residues. The germline V gene has CDR1 MNHEY and CDR2 SVGEGT. The ends were cut back, 0 bases at V and 3 bases at J, with 11 bases in the middle. CDR3 in amino acids: CASSYSPGIDTEAFF. CDR3 bases: TGTGCCAGCAGTTACTCCCCAGGGATTGACACTGAAGCTTTCTTT.

This clone occurred a few times. The chain carries TRBV6-6 and TRBJ2-7, with a possible D match to TRBD2 (6 bases). The V gene's germline CDR1 is MNHNY and CDR2 SVGAGI (reference sequence). V was cut by 7 bases and J by 1 base, with 11 bases left in between. The CDR3 is made up of 13 amino acids. The CDR3 sequence: CASKSGDSYEQYF. DNA for the CDR3: TGTGCCAGCAAATCGGGGGATTCCTACGAGCAGTACTTC.

The V and J genes are TRBV14 and TRBJ2-7, with 8 bases that match TRBD2. There are 18 residues in the CDR3. Germline V gene sequence: CDR1 SGHDN, CDR2 FVKESK. J was trimmed by 2 bases and V by 4 bases; bases with no gene match: 16. The DNA for the CDR3 is TGTGCCAGCAGCCCTCACCCCCCAAATAGCGGGGCCACCTACGAGCAGTACTTC. The encoded protein is CASSPHPPNSGATYEQYF.

In the case of this clone: Other DNA sequences in this sample translate to the same CDR3. This chain uses TRBV19 with TRBJ1-3, with D unresolved. The CDR3 spans 14 residues. Germline V lookup: CDR1 LNHDA, CDR2 SQIVND (reference sequence). Deletions cut 8 bases from V and 0 bases from J, with 11 bases between. CDR3 in amino acids: CASSDGASGNTIYF. CDR3 nucleotide sequence: TGTGCCAGTTCCGACGGAGCCTCTGGAAACACCATATATTTT.

V and J are TRBV12-3 or TRBV12-4 and TRBJ1-6; 7 nucleotides match TRBD1. The CDR3 runs 13 residues. With V trimmed by 9 bases and J by 7 bases, 6 bases remained unmatched. CDR3 DNA sequence: TGTGCCAGTAAGACAGGGAGGAATTCACCCCTCCACTTT. It specifies CASKTGRNSPLHF.

This rearrangement joins TRBV5-1 to TRBJ1-4; no definite D call. Looked up from germline, CDR1 is SGHRS and CDR2 is YFSETQ. Trimming cost V 4 bases and J 8 bases, with 18 bases left between them. This CDR3 region has 15 residues. Here the CDR3 DNA reads TGCGCCAGCAGCCCAACGGGATACGTAAGCGAAAAACTGTTTTTT. As protein: CASSPTGYVSEKLFF.

The chain employs TRBV9 and TRBJ2-1; possibly TRBD2 for D (7 bases). In germline, CDR1 is SGDLS, CDR2 YYNGEE. The CDR3 contains 16 residues. Trimming removed 4 bases at V and 4 bases at J, with 18 bases between. The CDR3 protein is CASSPREGDAYNEQFF. CDR3 nucleotide sequence: TGTGCCAGCAGCCCCAGGGAGGGGGACGCTTACAATGAGCAGTTCTTC.

This clone was picked up one time. The CDR3 DNA reads TGCGCCAGCAGCCAACTACAGATCTCCTACAATGAGCAGTTCTTC. This codes for CASSQLQISYNEQFF. This chain links TRBV4-1 with TRBJ2-1; D ambiguous. V dropped 2 bases and J dropped 0 bases, with 8 bases sitting between them. The CDR3 totals 15 residues. Looked up from germline, CDR1 is MGHRA and CDR2 is YSYEKL.

This clone appeared once. The rearrangement uses TRBV14 and TRBJ2-7, with D possibly being TRBD1 (5 bases). Germline CDR1 reads SGHDN; CDR2 reads FVKESK. The V end lost 6 bases, the J end lost 1 base, and 16 bases lay between the germline ends. This CDR3 comprises 15 residues. DNA of the CDR3: TGTGCCAGCAGTCCCAGGGTCCGGAGTTCCTACGAGCAGTACTTC. This sequence encodes CASSPRVRSSYEQYF.

The chain couples TRBV2 to TRBJ2-3; 7 nucleotides agree with TRBD1. CDR1 and CDR2 (germline): SNHLY, FYNNEI. The ends lost 5 bases at V and 2 bases at J; junction bases unmatched: 4. The CDR3 extends over 14 amino acids. Here the CDR3 DNA reads TGTGCCAGCAGTTGGGACAGTTACACAGATACGCAGTATTTT. Translated: CASSWDSYTDTQYF.

The chain couples TRBV20-1 to TRBJ2-1, with a possible D match to TRBD2 (5 bases). Between the trimmed V and J ends, which lost 5 bases and 1 base, there was a span of 18 bases. Germline assignment: CDR1 DFQATT and CDR2 SNEGSKA (reference sequence). CDR3 length: 16 residues. The CDR3 nucleotides are TGCAGTGCTGGTGGGAGTCACCGGCATTCCTACAATGAGCAGTTCTTC. Translation gives CSAGGSHRHSYNEQFF.

This chain uses TRBV19 with TRBJ1-2; 9 bases align to TRBD1. The germline CDR1 and CDR2 sequences are LNHDA and SQIVND (reference sequence). The V and J ends lost 4 bases and 6 bases, in that order; junction bases with no gene match: 3. The CDR3 loop spans 13 amino acids. This CDR3 is CASSKQGADGYTF. The CDR3 region has the DNA TGTGCCAGTAGTAAACAGGGGGCGGATGGCTACACCTTC.

This chain joins TRBV12-5 and TRBJ1-3; D is uncertain. Deletions cut 6 bases from V and 4 bases from J, with 13 bases between. CDR1 LGHNT and CDR2 FRNRAP come from the germline V gene. The CDR3 length is 14 residues. The CDR3 spells CASGPGVGGNTIYF. CDR3 nucleotide sequence: TGTGCTAGTGGGCCCGGGGTAGGGGGAAACACCATATATTTT.

This clone was seen a single time. This chain connects TRBV30 to TRBJ2-1; TRBD2 might be the D (6 bases). CDR3 length: 14 residues. With 2 bases removed from V and 5 bases from J, the gap between germline ends came to 13 bases. Germline lookup yields CDR1 GTSNPN and CDR2 SVGIG (reference sequence). The CDR3 DNA reads TGTGCCTGGAGTCGGGGGACGGGCCACAATGAGCAGTTCTTC. It is translated as CAWSRGTGHNEQFF.

The chain recombines TRBV18 with TRBJ1-1, with unresolved D. This CDR3 contains 15 residues. V lost 4 bases and J lost 1, with 13 bases in between. Germline loops: CDR1 KGHSH, CDR2 LQKENI. CDR3 loop: CASSQPGVRNTEAFF. CDR3 in DNA: TGTGCCAGCTCACAACCCGGGGTTAGGAACACTGAAGCTTTCTTT.

The V call is TRBV11-2, the J call TRBJ1-5; 7 bases line up with TRBD1. The CDR3 has 17 amino acids. CDR1 and CDR2 from the germline V gene are SGHAT and FQNNGV. V shed 3 bases, J shed 4 bases, and the junction held 12 bases outside the gene matches. Here the CDR3 reads CASSFGPPGQDNQPQHF. The DNA of the CDR3 is TGTGCCAGCAGCTTTGGCCCACCTGGACAGGATAATCAGCCCCAGCATTTT.

J is TRBJ2-5 and V is TRBV30; D ambiguous. The CDR3 contains 11 residues. Germline CDR1 and CDR2: GTSNPN and SVGIG (reference sequence). V was shortened by 2 bases and J by 4 bases, with 5 bases between the two germline ends. Written as DNA, the CDR3 is TGTGCCTGGAGTCATAGAGAGACCCAGTACTTC. Translation gives CAWSHRETQYF.

V is TRBV19 and J is TRBJ1-5; perhaps TRBD1 as D (6 bases). Per the germline V gene, CDR1 is LNHDA and CDR2 is SQIVND (reference sequence). V lost 6 bases and J lost 5, with 14 bases in between. CDR3 size: 14 residues. The CDR3 here is CASRLTGKYQPQHF. The CDR3 nucleotides read TGTGCCAGTAGGCTCACAGGGAAGTATCAGCCCCAGCATTTT.